This T cell receptor (beta chain) was captured in a study of PD-L1 blockade in urothelial cancer. CDR1 and CDR2 (germline): GTSNPN, SVGIG (reference sequence). The CDR3 sequence is 14 residues long. Trimming removed 5 bases from V and 0 bases from J, with 14 bases in between. Time point: pretreatment peripheral blood. Using immunoSEQ multiplex PCR, the repertoire was profiled, and TCRdb retains in-frame clones only, with some absent. The table includes 60,000 or so clones, over 75% detected once. This clone was observed a few times. The clonotype originates from a man between 70 and 80 years old with urothelial cancer. Sequencing was performed on PBMCs, taken around atezolizumab (anti-PD-L1) treatment. The chain joins TRBV30 to TRBJ2-7; D ambiguous. The CDR3 nucleotides are TGTGCCTGGGCTTCGTCTCAGGCCTCCTACGAGCAGTACTTC. Translated, it gives CAWASSQASYEQYF.